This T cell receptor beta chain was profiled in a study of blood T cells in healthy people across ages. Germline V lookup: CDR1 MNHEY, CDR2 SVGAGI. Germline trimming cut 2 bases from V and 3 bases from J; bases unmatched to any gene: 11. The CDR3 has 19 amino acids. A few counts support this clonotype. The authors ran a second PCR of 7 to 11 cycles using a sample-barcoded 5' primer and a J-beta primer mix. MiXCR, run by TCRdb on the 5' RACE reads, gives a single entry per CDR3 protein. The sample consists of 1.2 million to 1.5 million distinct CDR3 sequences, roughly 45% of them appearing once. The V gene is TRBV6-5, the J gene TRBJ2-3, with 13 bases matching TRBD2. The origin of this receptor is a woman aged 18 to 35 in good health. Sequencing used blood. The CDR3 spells CASSYHRTGLAGKTDTQYF. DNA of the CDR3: TGTGCCAGCAGTTACCATCGCACGGGACTAGCGGGGAAAACAGATACGCAGTATTTT.